The 22 T cell receptor beta chains below come from one sample, sequenced in a study of shared clonotypes between healthy human individuals. Produced via immunoSEQ multiplex PCR; TCRdb's table is partial and in-frame only. The sample lists 600,000 to 700,000 clones; more than 70% were seen once. Sequenced sample: memory CD4+ T cells sorted from blood. Indicated subset: CD45RA-negative fraction. The receptors derive from a woman aged 25 to 39 in good health.

This clone was recorded only once. This chain uses TRBV7-9 with TRBJ2-7, with TRBD2 as a possible D gene (5 bases). CDR1 SEHNR and CDR2 FQNEAQ come from the germline V gene (reference sequence). V gave up 7 bases and J gave up 3 bases, with 16 bases separating them. CDR3 size: 14 residues. CDR3 sequence reads: CASINTGVNYEQYF. For the CDR3, the DNA is TGTGCCAGCATTAATACCGGGGTGAACTACGAGCAGTACTTC.

This clone was counted at least ten times. The chain couples TRBV6-5 to TRBJ2-1; D is ambiguous. Between the trimmed V and J ends, which lost 5 bases and 5 bases, there was a span of 7 bases. CDR1 and CDR2 (germline): MNHEY, SVGAGI. The CDR3 runs to 12 residues. CDR3 DNA sequence: TGTGCCAGCAGTACGTATGACAATGAGCAGTTCTTC. It translates to CASSTYDNEQFF.

The chain couples TRBV5-1 to TRBJ2-1; 8 bases agree with TRBD2. Germline V gene lookup returns CDR1 SGHRS and CDR2 YFSETQ. V was clipped by 2 bases and J by 8 bases; unmatched bases: 9. The CDR3 extends over 15 amino acids. The CDR3 DNA follows: TGCGCCAGCAGCTTCGGACTAGCTTCGGACTATGAGCAGTTCTTC. The encoded protein is CASSFGLASDYEQFF.

As concerns this clone: At the DNA level, this CDR3 is encoded by other sequences in the same sample as well. This sequence joins TRBV5-1 and TRBJ1-5; D remains ambiguous. CDR3 length: 15 amino acids. V was clipped by 0 bases and J by 2 bases, with 9 bases between them. Germline V gene sequence: CDR1 SGHRS, CDR2 YFSETQ. CDR3 residues: CASSLEGAGNQPQHF. The CDR3 nucleotides are TGCGCCAGCAGCTTGGAGGGAGCTGGCAATCAGCCCCAGCATTTT. Full variable domain (remainder filled in from reference TRBV5-1 and TRBJ1-5): KAGVTQTPRYLIKTRGQQVTLSCSPISGHRSVSWYQQTPGQGLQFLFEYFSETQRNKGNFPGRFSGRQFSNSRSEMNVSTLELGDSALYLCASSLEGAGNQPQHFGDGTRLSIL.

This clone showed up just once. The chain is built from TRBV4-1 and TRBJ1-4, with 7 bases aligning to TRBD1. CDR3 size: 17 residues. Unmatched junction bases numbered 8, after V lost 4 bases and J lost 0 bases. Per the germline V gene, CDR1 is MGHRA and CDR2 is YSYEKL. The CDR3 loop is CASSPQTGTATNEKLFF. The CDR3 bases are TGCGCCAGCAGCCCGCAGACCGGGACAGCAACTAATGAAAAACTGTTTTTT.

This chain connects TRBV5-1 to TRBJ2-7; a possible D gene is TRBD1 (7 bases). With 0 bases removed from V and 5 bases from J, the gap between germline ends came to 12 bases. The length of the CDR3 is 14 residues. Germline V CDR1 and CDR2: SGHRS, YFSETQ. The CDR3 reads CASSLAGGYNEQYF. CDR3 nucleotides: TGCGCCAGCAGCTTGGCAGGGGGGTACAACGAGCAGTACTTC.

There are a few counts of this clone. This chain links TRBV7-2 with TRBJ2-3, with TRBD2 matching over 7 bases. This CDR3 region has 18 residues. Losses at the gene ends were 2 bases for V and 0 bases for J; bases not matched to a gene: 11. Per germline, CDR1 SGHTA and CDR2 FQGNSA. The CDR3 loop reads CASSLSTVAGPSTDTQYF. The CDR3, as DNA: TGTGCCAGCAGCTTAAGCACTGTAGCGGGCCCTAGCACAGATACGCAGTATTTT.

The V gene is TRBV29-1, the J gene TRBJ2-7; 9 nucleotides align to TRBD1. The junction had 4 bases not matched to a gene; V was cut back by 6 bases and J by 1 base. The CDR3 is 13 residues long. Germline V gene lookup returns CDR1 SQVTM and CDR2 ANQGSEA. The CDR3 here is CSVGDRVSYEQYF. CDR3 coding DNA: TGCAGCGTGGGGGACAGGGTATCCTACGAGCAGTACTTC.

A word on this clone: Other DNA sequences from this sample encode an identical CDR3 as well. The V call is TRBV5-1, the J call TRBJ2-3; 11 bases line up with TRBD2. Trimming removed 3 bases from V and 1 base from J; junction bases left unmatched: 1. This CDR3 comprises 15 residues. Germline assignment: CDR1 SGHRS and CDR2 YFSETQ. The CDR3, as DNA: TGCGCCAGCAGCTCACTAGCGGGAGGCACAGATACGCAGTATTTT. Translated: CASSSLAGGTDTQYF. The whole variable domain, remainder taken from reference TRBV5-1 and TRBJ2-3, is KAGVTQTPRYLIKTRGQQVTLSCSPISGHRSVSWYQQTPGQGLQFLFEYFSETQRNKGNFPGRFSGRQFSNSRSEMNVSTLELGDSALYLCASSSLAGGTDTQYFGPGTRLTVL.

The rearrangement links TRBV7-2 to TRBJ2-5, with 8 bases lining up with TRBD2. Per germline, CDR1 SGHTA and CDR2 FQGNSA. V shed 5 bases, J shed 1 base, and the junction held 12 bases outside the gene matches. This CDR3 is 17 amino acids long. CDR3 in amino acids: CASSIRPSGHTQETQYF. CDR3 coding DNA: TGTGCCAGCAGCATAAGGCCTAGCGGGCATACCCAAGAGACCCAGTACTTC.

The CDR3 is CASSDLFSYEQYF. The CDR3 DNA reads TGTGCCAGCAGTGACTTATTCTCCTACGAGCAGTACTTC. The V call is TRBV28, the J call TRBJ2-7; D not resolved. Germline loops: CDR1 MDHEN, CDR2 SYDVKM. This CDR3 is 13 amino acids long. Trimming took 5 bases from V and 0 from J, leaving 8 bases between them. Full variable domain (missing parts from reference TRBV28 and TRBJ2-7): DVKVTQSSRYLVKRTGEKVFLECVQDMDHENMFWYRQDPGLGLRLIYFSYDVKMKEKGDIPEGYSVSREKKERFSLILESASTNQTSMYLCASSDLFSYEQYFGPGTRLTVT.

The rearrangement joins TRBV6-1 to TRBJ1-1; no definite D call. The CDR3 has 15 amino acids. The ends were cut back, 3 bases at V and 5 bases at J, with 16 bases in the middle. Germline CDR1 is MNHNS and CDR2 is SASEGT. Here the CDR3 reads CASSDLSGLETEAFF. The CDR3, as DNA: TGTGCCAGCAGTGACCTTTCCGGGTTGGAGACTGAAGCTTTCTTT.

The chain couples TRBV28 to TRBJ2-1; 16 nucleotides line up with TRBD2. V lost 8 bases and J lost 8; bases outside the gene matches: 9. This CDR3 is 16 amino acids long. Germline values: CDR1 MDHEN, CDR2 SYDVKM. The CDR3 DNA reads TGTGCCAGCCGCCCCCTAGGGACTAGCGGGAGGGATGAGCAGTTCTTC. Amino acid sequence: CASRPLGTSGRDEQFF.

This clone was seen a handful of times. The CDR3 protein is CASSLPAVMNTEAFF. The CDR3 nucleotides are TGTGCCAGCAGCCTCCCTGCCGTTATGAACACTGAAGCTTTCTTT. V gene TRBV28 combines with J gene TRBJ1-1; D unresolved. The CDR3 is 15 residues long. The ends were cut back, 6 bases at V and 0 bases at J, with 14 bases in the middle. Germline V lookup: CDR1 MDHEN, CDR2 SYDVKM.

Worth noting for this clone: Other DNA sequences in the sample encode the same CDR3. The chain uses TRBV9 and TRBJ2-3; TRBD2 aligns across 7 bases. Trimming cost V 0 bases and J 0 bases; bases outside gene matches: 4. The CDR3 length is 16 residues. CDR1 and CDR2 from the germline V gene are SGDLS and YYNGEE. CDR3 protein: CASSVGSGASTDTQYF. DNA of the CDR3: TGTGCCAGCAGCGTAGGGAGCGGGGCTAGCACAGATACGCAGTATTTT.

In DNA, the CDR3 is TGTGCCAGCAGCTTAGCCCCCGGGCTAGCGGGAGACAATGAGCAGTTCTTC. Its protein is CASSLAPGLAGDNEQFF. The J gene is TRBJ2-1, the V gene TRBV7-2, with TRBD2 matching over 10 bases. This CDR3 comprises 17 residues. V shed 0 bases, J shed 5 bases, and the junction held 7 bases outside the gene matches. Per germline, CDR1 SGHTA and CDR2 FQGNSA. The entire variable domain, with the rest obtained from reference TRBV7-2 and TRBJ2-1, is as follows: GAGVSQSPSNKVTEKGKDVELRCDPISGHTALYWYRQSLGQGLEFLIYFQGNSAPDKSGLPSDRFSAERTGGSVSTLTIQRTQQEDSAVYLCASSLAPGLAGDNEQFFGPGTRLTVL.

The chain joins TRBV28 to TRBJ1-2, with 9 bases matching TRBD1. CDR3 length equals 15 residues. V lost 4 bases and J lost 7; bases outside the gene matches: 10. Germline assignment: CDR1 MDHEN and CDR2 SYDVKM. The CDR3 DNA reads as TGTGCCAGCAGTTCCAGGACAGGGGCTTATGGTGGCTACACCTTC. Its protein is CASSSRTGAYGGYTF.

The chain uses TRBV7-9 and TRBJ1-2; weak D call: TRBD1 (5 bases). This CDR3 spans 18 amino acids. Trimming left V 4 bases short and J 6 bases short, with 27 bases between. Looked up from germline, CDR1 is SEHNR and CDR2 is FQNEAQ (reference sequence). CDR3 in amino acids: CASSSRFSAGTLSNGYTF. CDR3 DNA sequence: TGTGCCAGCAGCTCGAGATTTAGCGCCGGGACCCTCAGTAATGGCTACACCTTC.

The rearrangement uses TRBV28 and TRBJ2-2; tentatively, D is TRBD2 (5 bases). The germline CDR1 and CDR2 sequences are MDHEN and SYDVKM. V was clipped by 10 bases and J by 0 bases, with 6 bases between them. The CDR3 is made up of 12 amino acids. DNA of the CDR3: TGTGCCACACTAGCGAACACCGGGGAGCTGTTTTTT. Translation gives CATLANTGELFF.

This clone was observed many times. The J gene is TRBJ2-1, the V gene TRBV28; tentative D call: TRBD1 (5 bases). This CDR3 spans 13 amino acids. The V gene's germline CDR1 is MDHEN and CDR2 SYDVKM. V lost 5 bases and J lost 3, with 8 bases in between. The CDR3 protein is CASSGAIYNEQFF. Written as DNA, the CDR3 is TGTGCCAGCAGTGGGGCGATCTACAATGAGCAGTTCTTC. Combining the CDR3 with reference TRBV28 and TRBJ2-1 gives the whole variable domain DVKVTQSSRYLVKRTGEKVFLECVQDMDHENMFWYRQDPGLGLRLIYFSYDVKMKEKGDIPEGYSVSREKKERFSLILESASTNQTSMYLCASSGAIYNEQFFGPGTRLTVL.

The genes are TRBV2 and TRBJ1-5, with 10 bases matching TRBD1. Germline trimming cut 7 bases from V and 7 bases from J; bases unmatched to any gene: 4. The CDR3 extends over 13 amino acids. CDR1 SNHLY and CDR2 FYNNEI come from the germline V gene. CDR3 sequence: CASMETGGQPQHF. The CDR3 DNA sequence: TGTGCCAGCATGGAGACAGGGGGCCAGCCCCAGCATTTT.

Turning to this clone: A clone one base away is much larger, so this may be a read error. This CDR3 reads CASSGGQEQKTQYF. CDR3 coding DNA: TGTGCCAGCAGCGGTGGACAGGAACAAAAGACCCAGTACTTC. The chain links TRBV9 to TRBJ2-5; 7 bases are a match to TRBD1. From germline, CDR1 is SGDLS and CDR2 YYNGEE. The CDR3 runs 14 residues. The V gene end was trimmed by 3 bases and the J gene end by 6 bases; junction bases not matched to a gene: 8. The full variable domain, its missing parts supplied by reference TRBV9 and TRBJ2-5, is DSGVTQTPKHLITATGQRVTLRCSPRSGDLSVYWYQQSLDQGLQFLIQYYNGEERAKGNILERFSAQQFPDLHSELNLSSLELGDSALYFCASSGGQEQKTQYFGPGTRLLVL.